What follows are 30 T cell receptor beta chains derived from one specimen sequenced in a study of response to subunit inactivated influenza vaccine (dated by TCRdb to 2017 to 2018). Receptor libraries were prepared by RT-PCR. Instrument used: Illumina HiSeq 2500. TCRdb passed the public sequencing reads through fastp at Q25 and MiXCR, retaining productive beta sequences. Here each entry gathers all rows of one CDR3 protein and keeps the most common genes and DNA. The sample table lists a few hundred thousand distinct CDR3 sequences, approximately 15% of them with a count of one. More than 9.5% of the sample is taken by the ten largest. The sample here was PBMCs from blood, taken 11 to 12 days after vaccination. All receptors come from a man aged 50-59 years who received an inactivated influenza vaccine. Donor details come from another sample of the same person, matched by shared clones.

The DNA of the CDR3 is TGTGCCAGCAGTTACGGCAGGGGAATCTCAGAGACCCAGTACTTC. Translating gives CASSYGRGISETQYF. This chain links TRBV6-2 or TRBV6-3 with TRBJ2-5, with D perhaps TRBD1 (6 bases). V lost 2 bases and J 4 bases, leaving 14 bases between the germline ends. The CDR3 loop spans 15 amino acids. Germline V gives CDR1 MNHEY, CDR2 SVGEGT.

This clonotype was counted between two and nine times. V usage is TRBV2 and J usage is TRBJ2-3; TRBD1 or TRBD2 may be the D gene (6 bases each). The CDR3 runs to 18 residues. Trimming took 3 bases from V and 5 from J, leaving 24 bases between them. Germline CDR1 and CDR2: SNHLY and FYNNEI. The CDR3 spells CASSDGHGGYRIGDTQYF. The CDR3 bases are TGTGCCAGCAGTGATGGCCACGGGGGCTATCGGATCGGAGATACGCAGTATTTT.

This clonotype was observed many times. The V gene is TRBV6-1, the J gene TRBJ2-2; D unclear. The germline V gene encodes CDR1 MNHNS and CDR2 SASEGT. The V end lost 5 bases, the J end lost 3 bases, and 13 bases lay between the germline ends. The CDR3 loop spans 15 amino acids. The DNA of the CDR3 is TGTGCCAGCAGTAGCAGTGGGGTACACACCGGGGAGCTGTTTTTT. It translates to CASSSSGVHTGELFF.

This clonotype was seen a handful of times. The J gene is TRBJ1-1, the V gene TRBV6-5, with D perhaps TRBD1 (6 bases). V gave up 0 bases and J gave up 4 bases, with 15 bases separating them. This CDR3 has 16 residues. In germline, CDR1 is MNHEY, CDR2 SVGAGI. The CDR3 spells CASSYSIGGGGTEAFF. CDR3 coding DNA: TGTGCCAGCAGTTACTCTATAGGGGGGGGTGGCACTGAAGCTTTCTTT.

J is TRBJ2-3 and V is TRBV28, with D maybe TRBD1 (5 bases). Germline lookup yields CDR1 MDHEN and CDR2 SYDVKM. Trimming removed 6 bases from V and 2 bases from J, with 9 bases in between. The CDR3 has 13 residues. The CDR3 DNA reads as TGTGCCAGCAGGGACACAGACACAGATACGCAGTATTTT. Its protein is CASRDTDTDTQYF.

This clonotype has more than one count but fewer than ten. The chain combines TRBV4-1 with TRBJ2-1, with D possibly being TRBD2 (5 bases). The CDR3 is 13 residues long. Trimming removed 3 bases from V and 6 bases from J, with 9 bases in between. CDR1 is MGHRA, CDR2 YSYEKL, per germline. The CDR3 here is CASSQAGLNEQFF. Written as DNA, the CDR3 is TGCGCCAGCAGCCAGGCGGGCCTCAATGAGCAGTTCTTC.

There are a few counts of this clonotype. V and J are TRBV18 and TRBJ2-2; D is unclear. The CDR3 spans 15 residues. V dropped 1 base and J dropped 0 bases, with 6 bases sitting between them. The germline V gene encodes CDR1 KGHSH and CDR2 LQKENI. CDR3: CASSPQTPNTGELFF. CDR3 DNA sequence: TGTGCCAGCTCACCACAGACCCCGAACACCGGGGAGCTGTTTTTT.

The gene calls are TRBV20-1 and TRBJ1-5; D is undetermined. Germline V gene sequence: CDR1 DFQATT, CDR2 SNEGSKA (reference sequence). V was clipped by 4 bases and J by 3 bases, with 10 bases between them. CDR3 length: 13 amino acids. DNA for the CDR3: TGCAGTGCTAAACTTGGTGTCAATCAGCCCCAGCATTTT. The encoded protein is CSAKLGVNQPQHF.

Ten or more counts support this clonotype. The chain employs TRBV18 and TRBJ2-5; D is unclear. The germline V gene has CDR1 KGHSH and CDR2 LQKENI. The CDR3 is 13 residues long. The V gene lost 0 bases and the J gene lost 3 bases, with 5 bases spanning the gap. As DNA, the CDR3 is TGTGCCAGCTCACCACCGGAAGAAGAGACCCAGTACTTC. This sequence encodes CASSPPEEETQYF.

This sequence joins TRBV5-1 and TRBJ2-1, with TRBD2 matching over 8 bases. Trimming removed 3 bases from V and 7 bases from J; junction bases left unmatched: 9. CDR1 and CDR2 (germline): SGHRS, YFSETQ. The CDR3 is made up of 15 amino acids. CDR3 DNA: TGCGCCAGCAGCTCAGCGGGAGCCTTAGCAAATGAGCAGTTCTTC. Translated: CASSSAGALANEQFF.

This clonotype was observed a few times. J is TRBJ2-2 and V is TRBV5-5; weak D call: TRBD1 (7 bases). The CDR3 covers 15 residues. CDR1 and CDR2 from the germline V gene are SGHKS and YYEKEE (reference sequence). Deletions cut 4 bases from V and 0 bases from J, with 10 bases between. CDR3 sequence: CASSAGQPNTGELFF. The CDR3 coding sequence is TGTGCCAGCAGCGCGGGACAGCCGAACACCGGGGAGCTGTTTTTT.

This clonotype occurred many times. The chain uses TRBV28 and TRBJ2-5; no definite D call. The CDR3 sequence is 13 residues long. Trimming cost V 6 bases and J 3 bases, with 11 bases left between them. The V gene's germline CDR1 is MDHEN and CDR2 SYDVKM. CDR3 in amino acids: CASRMLMKETQYF. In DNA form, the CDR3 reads TGTGCCAGCAGGATGCTGATGAAAGAGACCCAGTACTTC.

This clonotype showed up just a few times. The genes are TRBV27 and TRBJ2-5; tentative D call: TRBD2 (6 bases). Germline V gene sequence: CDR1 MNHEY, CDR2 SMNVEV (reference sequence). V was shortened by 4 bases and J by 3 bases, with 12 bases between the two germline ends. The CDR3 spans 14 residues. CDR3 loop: CASSSLGLEETQYF. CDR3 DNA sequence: TGTGCCAGCAGTTCCTTGGGACTGGAAGAGACCCAGTACTTC.

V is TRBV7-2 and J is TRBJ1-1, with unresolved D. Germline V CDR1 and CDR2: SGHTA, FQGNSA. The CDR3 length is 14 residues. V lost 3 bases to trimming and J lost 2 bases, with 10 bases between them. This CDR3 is CASSFTPANTEAFF. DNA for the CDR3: TGTGCCAGCAGCTTCACACCGGCAAACACTGAAGCTTTCTTT. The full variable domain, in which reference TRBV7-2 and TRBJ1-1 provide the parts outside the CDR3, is GAGVSQSPSNKVTEKGKDVELRCDPISGHTALYWYRQSLGQGLEFLIYFQGNSAPDKSGLPSDRFSAERTGGSVSTLTIQRTQQEDSAVYLCASSFTPANTEAFFGQGTRLTVV.

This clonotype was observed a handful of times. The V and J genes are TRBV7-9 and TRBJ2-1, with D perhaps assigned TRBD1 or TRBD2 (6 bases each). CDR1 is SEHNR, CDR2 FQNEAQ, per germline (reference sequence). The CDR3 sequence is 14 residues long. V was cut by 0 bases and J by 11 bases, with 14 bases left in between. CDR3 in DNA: TGTGCCAGCAGCTTAGCCATTTTCGGGGGCCAGCAGTTCTTC. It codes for CASSLAIFGGQQFF.

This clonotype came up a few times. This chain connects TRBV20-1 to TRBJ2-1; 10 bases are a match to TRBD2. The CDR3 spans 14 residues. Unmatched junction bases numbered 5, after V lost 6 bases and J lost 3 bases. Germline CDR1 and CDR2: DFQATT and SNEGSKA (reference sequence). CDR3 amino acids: CSAKRTSGYNEQFF. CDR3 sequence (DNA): TGCAGTGCCAAGCGGACTAGCGGCTACAATGAGCAGTTCTTC.

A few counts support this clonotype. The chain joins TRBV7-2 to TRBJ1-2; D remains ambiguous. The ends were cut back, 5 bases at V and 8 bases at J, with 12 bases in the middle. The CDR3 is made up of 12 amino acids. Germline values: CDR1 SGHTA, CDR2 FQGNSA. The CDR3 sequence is CASSTRRGGYTF. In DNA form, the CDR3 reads TGTGCCAGCAGCACACGACGGGGAGGCTACACCTTC.

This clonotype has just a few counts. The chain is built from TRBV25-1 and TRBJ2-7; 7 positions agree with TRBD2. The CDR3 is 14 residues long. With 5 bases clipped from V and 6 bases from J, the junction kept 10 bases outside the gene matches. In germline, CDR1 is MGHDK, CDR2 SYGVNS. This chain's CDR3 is CASSQAGTPGEQYF. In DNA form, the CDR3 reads TGTGCCAGCAGTCAAGCGGGAACTCCCGGCGAGCAGTACTTC.

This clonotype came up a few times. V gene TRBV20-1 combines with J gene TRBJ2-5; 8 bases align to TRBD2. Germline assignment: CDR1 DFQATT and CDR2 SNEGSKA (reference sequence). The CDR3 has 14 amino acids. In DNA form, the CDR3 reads TGCAGCTTCAGCGGGGGCCCCCTAGGAGAGACCCAGTACTTC. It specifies CSFSGGPLGETQYF.

The CDR3 region is CASSYPGKTDTQYF. In DNA form, the CDR3 reads TGTGCCAGCAGCTACCCCGGGAAAACAGATACGCAGTATTTT. The chain couples TRBV3-1 to TRBJ2-3; tentative D call: TRBD2 (5 bases). The germline V gene encodes CDR1 LGHDT and CDR2 YNNKEL (reference sequence). Trimming removed 5 bases at V and 3 bases at J, with 12 bases between. The CDR3 spans 14 residues.

CDR3 amino acids: CASSPSAGRVSDTQYF. The CDR3 DNA reads as TGTGCCAGCAGCCCGTCAGCGGGACGGGTATCAGATACGCAGTATTTT. The chain uses TRBV4-2 and TRBJ2-3; 7 nucleotides align to TRBD2. The CDR3 extends over 16 amino acids. Losses at the gene ends were 4 bases for V and 4 bases for J; bases not matched to a gene: 11. The germline V gene has CDR1 LGHNA and CDR2 YNFKEQ.

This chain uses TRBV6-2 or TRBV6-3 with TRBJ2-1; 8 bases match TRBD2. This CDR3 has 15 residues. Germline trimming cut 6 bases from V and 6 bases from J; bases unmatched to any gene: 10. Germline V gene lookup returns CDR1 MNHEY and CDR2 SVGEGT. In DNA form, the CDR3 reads TGTGCCAGCAGGCCCGGGAGGGCCGATTTCAATGAGCAGTTCTTC. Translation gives CASRPGRADFNEQFF.

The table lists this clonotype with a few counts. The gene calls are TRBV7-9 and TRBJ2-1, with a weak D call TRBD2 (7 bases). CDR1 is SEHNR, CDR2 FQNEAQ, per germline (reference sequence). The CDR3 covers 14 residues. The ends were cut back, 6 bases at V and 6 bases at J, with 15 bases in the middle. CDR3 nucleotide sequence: TGTGCCAGCAGTCGCGGGGGCCTCACCAATGAGCAGTTCTTC. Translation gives CASSRGGLTNEQFF.

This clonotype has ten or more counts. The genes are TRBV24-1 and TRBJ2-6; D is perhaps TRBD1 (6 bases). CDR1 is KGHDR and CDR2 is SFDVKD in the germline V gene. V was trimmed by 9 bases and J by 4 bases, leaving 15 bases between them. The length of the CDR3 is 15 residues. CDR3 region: CATSRGDSGANVLTF. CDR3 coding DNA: TGTGCCACCTCCAGGGGAGATTCGGGGGCCAACGTCCTGACTTTC.

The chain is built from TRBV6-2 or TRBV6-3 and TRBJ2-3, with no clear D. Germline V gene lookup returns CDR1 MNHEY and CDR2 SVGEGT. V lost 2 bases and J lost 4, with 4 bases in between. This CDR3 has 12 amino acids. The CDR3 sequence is CASSYGPDTQYF. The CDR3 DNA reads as TGTGCCAGCAGTTACGGGCCAGATACGCAGTATTTT.

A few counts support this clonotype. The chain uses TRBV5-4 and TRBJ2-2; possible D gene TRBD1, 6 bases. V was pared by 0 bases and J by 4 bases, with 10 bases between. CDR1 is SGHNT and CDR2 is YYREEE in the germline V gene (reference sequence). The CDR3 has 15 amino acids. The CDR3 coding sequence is TGTGCCAGCAGCTTGGGCAGGGGAGTCACCGGGGAGCTGTTTTTT. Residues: CASSLGRGVTGELFF. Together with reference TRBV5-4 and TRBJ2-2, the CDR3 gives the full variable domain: ETGVTQSPTHLIKTRGQQVTLRCSSQSGHNTVSWYQQALGQGPQFIFQYYREEENGRGNFPPRFSGLQFPNYSSELNVNALELDDSALYLCASSLGRGVTGELFFGEGSRLTVL.

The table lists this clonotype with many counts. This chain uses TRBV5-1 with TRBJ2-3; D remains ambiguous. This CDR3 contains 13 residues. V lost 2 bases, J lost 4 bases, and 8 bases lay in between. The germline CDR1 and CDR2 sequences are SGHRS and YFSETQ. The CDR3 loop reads CASSLRAPDTQYF. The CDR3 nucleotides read TGCGCCAGCAGCTTACGGGCGCCAGATACGCAGTATTTT.

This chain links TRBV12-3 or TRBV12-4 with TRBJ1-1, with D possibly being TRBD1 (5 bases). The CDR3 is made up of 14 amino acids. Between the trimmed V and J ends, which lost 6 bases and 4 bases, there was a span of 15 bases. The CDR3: CASSWNRQGTEAFF. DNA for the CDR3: TGTGCCAGCAGCTGGAACAGGCAGGGCACTGAAGCTTTCTTT.

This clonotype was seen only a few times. CDR3 loop: CASSYGLAYEQYF. In DNA, the CDR3 is TGTGCCAGCAGTTACGGGCTAGCCTACGAGCAGTACTTC. The V gene is TRBV6-2 or TRBV6-3, the J gene TRBJ2-7; no reliable D call. The CDR3 has 13 residues. Trimming took 2 bases from V and 2 from J, leaving 7 bases between them. Per the germline V gene, CDR1 is MNHEY and CDR2 is SVGEGT.

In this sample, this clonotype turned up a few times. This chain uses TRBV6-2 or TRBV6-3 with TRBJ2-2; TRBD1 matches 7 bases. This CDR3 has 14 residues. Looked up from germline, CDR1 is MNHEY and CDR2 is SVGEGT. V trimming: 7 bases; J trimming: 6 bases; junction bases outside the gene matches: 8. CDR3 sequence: CASNKLDRSGELFF. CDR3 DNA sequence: TGTGCCAGCAATAAATTGGACAGGTCCGGGGAGCTGTTTTTT.